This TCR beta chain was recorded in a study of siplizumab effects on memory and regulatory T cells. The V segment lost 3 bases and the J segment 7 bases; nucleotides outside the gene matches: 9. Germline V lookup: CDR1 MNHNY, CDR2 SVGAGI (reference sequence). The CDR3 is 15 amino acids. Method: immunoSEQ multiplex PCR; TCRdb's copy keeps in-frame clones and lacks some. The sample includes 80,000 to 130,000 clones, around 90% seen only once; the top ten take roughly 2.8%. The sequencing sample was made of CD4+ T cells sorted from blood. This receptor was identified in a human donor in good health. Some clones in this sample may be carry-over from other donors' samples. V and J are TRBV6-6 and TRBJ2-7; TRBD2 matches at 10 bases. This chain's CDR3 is CASSYWLAGAGEQYF. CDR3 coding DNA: TGTGCCAGCAGTTATTGGCTAGCGGGAGCCGGGGAGCAGTACTTC.